This T cell receptor beta chain comes out of a study of T cells after yellow fever vaccination. The authors made TCR cDNA by 5'RACE template switching, adding a universal primer site and UMIs. From the 5' RACE reads, TCRdb called clonotypes with MiXCR, one entry per CDR3 protein. The sample lists roughly 96,000 distinct CDR3 sequences, 8% to 10% occurring once. Study-level results: Bulk-population clonotypes that are abundant could appear as contaminants in FACS-sorted repertoires.

This CDR3 region has 15 residues. Germline V gene lookup returns CDR1 SGHAT and CDR2 FQNNGV. V dropped 2 bases and J dropped 0 bases, with 11 bases sitting between them. This receptor was obtained from a man aged 18 to 29 who received the YFV17D yellow fever vaccine. The sequences come from CD8+ T cells not binding an NS4B(214-222) dextramer, sorted from PBMCs, collected roughly 15 days after the first yellow fever vaccination. The chain employs TRBV11-2 and TRBJ2-7; D is unclear. Here the CDR3 DNA reads TGTGCCAGCAGCTTATTGTCGGGCGGCTCCTACGAGCAGTACTTC. This gives the protein CASSLLSGGSYEQYF.